This T cell receptor (beta chain) was identified during a study of type 1 regulatory T cells. Comments on this clonotype: Its cognate antigen is unknown. The junction differs from germline at one of its ends, possibly a read error.

Germline V gene sequence: CDR1 DFQATT, CDR2 SNEGSKA (reference sequence). The CDR3 runs 13 residues. Each CDR3 protein is one row after TCRdb ran MiXCR on the reads. The sample carries fewer than 70,000 distinct CDR3 sequences, 63% recorded once. The source of this sequence is a human donor in good health. Sequenced input: cultured T cells, either the whole culture or a sorted T cell fraction (not recorded which). Subset here: Tr1-enriched cell product generated in vitro against host alloantigens. The V and J genes are TRBV20-1 and TRBJ2-7; TRBD1 aligns across 8 bases. The chain's CDR3 is CSAGEDRAYEQYF. The CDR3 bases are TGCAGTGCTGGAGAGGACAGGGCCTACGAGCAGTACTTC.